Listed below are T cell receptor beta chains from one sample, sequenced in a study of T-cell memory formation after mild COVID-19. TCRdb called the 5' RACE reads again in MiXCR, with one record for every CDR3 protein. The sample holds a few hundred thousand distinct CDR3 sequences, around 28% seen once. What was sequenced was PBMCs or a T cell subset sorted from them (not recorded which). These receptors were collected from an adult woman who had mild COVID-19 (a few samples of this study predate the infection). Cell type and time point are not known. Each CDR3 is given with its conserved first and last residue. Fields, in order: CDR3 protein, V gene, J gene.

CASSPLKRTHEQYF,TRBV11-2,TRBJ2-7
CATSRGGANTGELFF,TRBV15,TRBJ2-2
CAISDAGGPFDEQFF,TRBV10-3,TRBJ2-1
CASRTGRETQYF,TRBV5-1,TRBJ2-5
CASSLGTGLAGELFF,TRBV27,TRBJ2-2
CASSSTGGGYNEQFF,TRBV5-1,TRBJ2-1
CASSPRHGENTEAFF,TRBV14,TRBJ1-1
CSGSQGSGELFF,TRBV29-1,TRBJ2-2
CASSSLGIVNTGELFF,TRBV11-2,TRBJ2-2
CASSQGTGGNEQFF,TRBV3-1,TRBJ2-1
CATSDPGISGANVLTF,TRBV24-1,TRBJ2-6
CASSIGTNYGYTF,TRBV6-5,TRBJ1-2
CASSHGGGPHTQYF,TRBV14,TRBJ2-3
CACARDRALTEAFF,TRBV6-5,TRBJ1-1
CASSETGRNYGYTF,TRBV28,TRBJ1-2
CASNPGTSGSHEQFF,TRBV5-1,TRBJ2-1
CASRDGIGAYEQYF,TRBV12-3/TRBV12-4,TRBJ2-7
CASSPDYTGELFF,TRBV7-8,TRBJ2-2
CASSGSGQRPYEQYF,TRBV12-3/TRBV12-4,TRBJ2-7
CASSETGTGELFF,TRBV2,TRBJ2-2
CASSASGTGHQETQYF,TRBV9,TRBJ2-5
CASSDKAGADTQYF,TRBV5-1,TRBJ2-3
CASSLVVRGPETQYF,TRBV5-8,TRBJ2-5
CATSDWDKSDTDTQYF,TRBV24-1,TRBJ2-3
CASRLTEAMNTEAFF,TRBV6-1,TRBJ1-1
CASGRTGPLSYNEQFF,TRBV12-3/TRBV12-4,TRBJ2-1
CASTSDAEAFF,TRBV2,TRBJ1-1
CASSQDFGTSGSSEQYF,TRBV4-2,TRBJ2-7
CSVEQQGSTEAFF,TRBV29-1,TRBJ1-1
CASRAAYKTDISSYEQYF,TRBV28,TRBJ2-7
CASSQVGQGSSPLHF,TRBV3-1,TRBJ1-6
CASSSTGGPETQYF,TRBV5-1,TRBJ2-5
CASSLGPSGTDTQYF,TRBV7-3,TRBJ2-3
CASSLGPPGGNQPQHF,TRBV5-1,TRBJ1-5
CASSRDRSYEQYF,TRBV5-1,TRBJ2-7
CASSVGAGGTDTQYF,TRBV9,TRBJ2-3
CSARDGSGREETQYF,TRBV20-1,TRBJ2-5
CSVVSLAGGYEQYF,TRBV29-1,TRBJ2-7
CASRQGASNQPQHF,TRBV7-8,TRBJ1-5
CASSLDREQPQHF,TRBV7-9,TRBJ1-5
CASSYSDGYEQYF,TRBV6-6,TRBJ2-7
CASSPPGSLRGRGNTIYF,TRBV12-3/TRBV12-4,TRBJ1-3